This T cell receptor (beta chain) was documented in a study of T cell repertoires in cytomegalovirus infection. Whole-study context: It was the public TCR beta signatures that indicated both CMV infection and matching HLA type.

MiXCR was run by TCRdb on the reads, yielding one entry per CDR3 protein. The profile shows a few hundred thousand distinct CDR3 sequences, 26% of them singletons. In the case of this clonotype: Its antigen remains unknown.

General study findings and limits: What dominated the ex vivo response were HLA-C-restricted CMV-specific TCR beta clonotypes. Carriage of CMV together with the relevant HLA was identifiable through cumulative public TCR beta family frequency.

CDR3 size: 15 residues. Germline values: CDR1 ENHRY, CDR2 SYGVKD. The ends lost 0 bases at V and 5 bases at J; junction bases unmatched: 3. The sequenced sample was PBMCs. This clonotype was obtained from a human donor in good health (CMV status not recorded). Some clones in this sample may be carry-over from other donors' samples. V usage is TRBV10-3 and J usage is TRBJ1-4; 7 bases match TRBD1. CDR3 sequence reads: CAISESGGRNEKLFF. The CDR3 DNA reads TGTGCCATCAGTGAGTCAGGGGGCAGAAATGAAAAACTGTTTTTT.